This TCR beta chain was found in a study of beta chain features in type 1 diabetes. Study background: Across the samples, roughly 98,000,000 sorted cells were examined in total.

This clone was seen a few times. Reverse transcription of all isolated RNA meant that expressed TCRB transcripts were sequenced. Read counts averaged around 3.6 million for samples of naive, central memory and regulatory T cells. Clones were read by immunoSEQ multiplex PCR, and TCRdb kept only the in-frame ones, dropping some. This repertoire shows around 300,000 clones, around 7.3% found once; its top ten account for approximately 0.99%. CDR1 is KGHSH, CDR2 LQKENI, per germline. The CDR3 spans 13 residues. With 0 bases removed from V and 9 bases from J, the gap between germline ends came to 12 bases.

The origin of this receptor is a young woman in good health. Sample: central memory CD4+ T cells from blood. The chain has TRBV18 and TRBJ2-7; D is perhaps TRBD2 (5 bases). The CDR3 sequence: CASSPPGLSPQYF. DNA of the CDR3: TGTGCCAGCTCACCACCAGGACTGAGCCCGCAGTACTTC.